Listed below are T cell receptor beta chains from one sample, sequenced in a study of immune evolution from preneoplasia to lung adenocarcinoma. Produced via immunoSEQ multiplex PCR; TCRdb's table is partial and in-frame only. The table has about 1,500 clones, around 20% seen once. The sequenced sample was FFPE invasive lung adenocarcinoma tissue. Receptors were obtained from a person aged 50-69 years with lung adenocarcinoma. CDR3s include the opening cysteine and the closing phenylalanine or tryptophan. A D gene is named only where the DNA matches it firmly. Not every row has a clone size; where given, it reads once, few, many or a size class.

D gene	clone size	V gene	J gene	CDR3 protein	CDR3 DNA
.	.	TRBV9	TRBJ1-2	CASSGTGSGNYGYTF	TGTGCCAGCAGCGGTACAGGGTCGGGAAACTATGGCTACACCTTC
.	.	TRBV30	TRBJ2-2	CAWSKRGSTNTGELFF	TGTGCCTGGAGCAAGAGGGGGTCCACCAACACCGGGGAGCTGTTTTTT
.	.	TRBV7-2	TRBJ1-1	CASSLWANTEAFF	TGTGCCAGCAGCTTATGGGCGAACACTGAAGCTTTCTTT
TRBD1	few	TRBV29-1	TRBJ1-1	CSVITGGMNTEAFF	TGCAGCGTCATAACAGGGGGTATGAACACTGAAGCTTTCTTT
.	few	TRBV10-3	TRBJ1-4	CAISEDTGNNEKLFF	TGTGCCATCAGTGAGGATACAGGGAATAATGAAAAACTGTTTTTT
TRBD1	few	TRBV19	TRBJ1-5	CASSANGQGNQPQHF	TGTGCCAGTAGTGCAAATGGACAGGGCAATCAGCCCCAGCATTTT
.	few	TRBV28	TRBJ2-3	CASTKGWGTDTQYF	TGTGCCAGCACCAAAGGATGGGGCACAGATACGCAGTATTTT
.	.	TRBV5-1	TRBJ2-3	CASSLSRPTDTQYF	TGCGCCAGCAGCTTGTCTAGGCCCACAGATACGCAGTATTTT
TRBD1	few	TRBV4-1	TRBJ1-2	CASSQTGGESGYTF	TGCGCCAGCAGCCAAACAGGGGGGGAGAGCGGCTACACCTTC
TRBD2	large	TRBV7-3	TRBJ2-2	CASSPYRDYPTGELFF	TGTGCCAGCAGCCCGTACCGGGACTATCCGACCGGGGAGCTGTTTTTT
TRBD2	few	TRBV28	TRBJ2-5	CASSLRSSGRVTGQETQYF	TGTGCCAGCAGTTTACGGTCTAGCGGGAGGGTAACGGGCCAAGAGACCCAGTACTTC
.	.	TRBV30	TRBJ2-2	CAFGTGELFF	TGTGCCTTCGGTACCGGGGAGCTGTTTTTT
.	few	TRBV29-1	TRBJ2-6	CSVDGPGANVLTF	TGCAGCGTTGATGGTCCCGGGGCCAACGTCCTGACTTTC
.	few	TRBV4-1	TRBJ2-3	CASSQEYTDTQYF	TGCGCCAGCAGCCAAGAGTACACAGATACGCAGTATTTT
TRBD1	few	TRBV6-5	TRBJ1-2	CASRDRTYGYTF	TGTGCCAGCCGGGACAGGACCTATGGCTACACCTTC
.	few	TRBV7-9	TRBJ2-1	CATKQGVSANEQFF	TGTGCCACGAAACAGGGAGTTAGTGCCAATGAGCAGTTCTTC
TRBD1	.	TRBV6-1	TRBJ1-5	CASSGLQGANNQPQHF	TGTGCCAGCAGTGGCCTACAGGGGGCGAACAATCAGCCCCAGCATTTT
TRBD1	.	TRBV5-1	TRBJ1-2	CASSLAVGQFDGYTF	TGCGCCAGCAGCTTGGCGGTGGGACAGTTCGACGGCTACACCTTC
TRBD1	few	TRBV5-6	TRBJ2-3	CASSGDRVGADMQYF	TGTGCCAGCAGCGGCGACAGGGTGGGCGCAGATATGCAGTATTTT
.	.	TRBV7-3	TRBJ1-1	CASSRDGPRTEAFF	TGTGCCAGCAGCCGCGACGGTCCGCGGACTGAAGCTTTCTTT
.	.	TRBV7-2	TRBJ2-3	CASSLERALAHTQYF	TGTGCCAGCAGCTTAGAGCGGGCTCTAGCGCATACGCAGTATTTT
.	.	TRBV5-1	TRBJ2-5	CASSLEGGGETQYF	TGCGCCAGCAGCTTGGAAGGGGGGGGAGAGACCCAGTACTTC
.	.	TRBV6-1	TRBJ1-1	CASSEDGSTEAFF	TGTGCCAGCAGTGAAGACGGGAGCACTGAAGCTTTCTTT
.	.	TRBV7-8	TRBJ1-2	CASSPRDTTNYGYTF	TGTGCCAGCAGCCCCCGGGACACTACTAACTATGGCTACACCTTC
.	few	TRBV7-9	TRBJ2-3	CASSLGNGRDTQYF	TGTGCCAGCAGCTTAGGTAACGGACGGGATACACAGTATTTT
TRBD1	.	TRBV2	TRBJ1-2	CASSTRGTSDGYTF	TGTGCCAGCAGTACCAGGGGGACCTCGGATGGCTACACCTTC
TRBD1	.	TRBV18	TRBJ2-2	CASSPRDSRTGELFF	TGTGCCAGCTCACCACGGGACAGCCGGACCGGGGAGCTGTTTTTT
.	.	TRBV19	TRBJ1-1	CASLGSAEAFF	TGTGCCAGTCTGGGATCGGCTGAAGCTTTCTTT
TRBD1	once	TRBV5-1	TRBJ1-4	CASRDRGGEKLFF	TGCGCCAGCCGGGACAGGGGCGGTGAAAAACTGTTTTTT
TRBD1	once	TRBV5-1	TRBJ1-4	CASSAGQGANEKLFF	TGCGCCAGCAGCGCCGGACAGGGCGCGAATGAAAAACTGTTTTTT
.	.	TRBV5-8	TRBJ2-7	CASSPPGRRTYEQYF	TGTGCCAGCAGCCCCCCGGGACGGCGTACCTACGAGCAGTACTTC
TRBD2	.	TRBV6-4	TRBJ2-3	CASSVASGGDTDTQYF	TGTGCCAGCAGTGTGGCTAGCGGAGGGGACACAGATACGCAGTATTTT
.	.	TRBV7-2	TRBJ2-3	CASSNSRVSTDTQYF	TGTGCCAGCAGCAATAGCAGGGTGTCCACAGATACGCAGTATTTT
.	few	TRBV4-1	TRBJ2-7	CASSQVGGGYEQYF	TGCGCCAGCAGCCAGGTAGGGGGAGGTTACGAGCAGTACTTC
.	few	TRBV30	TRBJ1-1	CAWKGPTNTEAFF	TGTGCCTGGAAAGGACCGACAAACACTGAAGCTTTCTTT
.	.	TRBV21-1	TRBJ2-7	CASSKRDRSSYEQYF	TGTGCCAGCAGCAAGAGGGATCGAAGCTCCTACGAGCAGTACTTC
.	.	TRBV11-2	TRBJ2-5	CASSLMYQETQYF	TGTGCCAGCAGCTTAATGTACCAAGAGACCCAGTACTTC
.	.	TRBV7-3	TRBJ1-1	CASSLAGGTNEAFF	TGTGCCAGCAGCTTGGCCGGGGGGACAAATGAAGCTTTCTTT
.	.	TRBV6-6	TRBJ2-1	CASSYSSYNEQFF	TGTGCCAGCAGTTACAGTAGTTACAATGAGCAGTTCTTC
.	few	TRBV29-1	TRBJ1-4	CSVADPVQEDSANEKLFF	TGCAGCGTTGCCGACCCAGTACAGGAGGATTCGGCTAATGAAAAACTGTTTTTT
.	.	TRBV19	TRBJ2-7	CASSGRNTYEQYF	TGTGCCAGTAGTGGACGGAACACCTACGAGCAGTACTTC
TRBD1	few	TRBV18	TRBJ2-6	CASSLQGAASSGANVLTF	TGTGCCAGCTCACTACAGGGGGCTGCTAGCTCTGGGGCCAACGTCCTGACTTTC
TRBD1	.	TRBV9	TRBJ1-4	CASSATPGQGNEKLFF	TGTGCCAGCAGCGCAACCCCGGGACAGGGGAATGAAAAACTGTTTTTT
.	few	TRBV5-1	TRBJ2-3	CASSLDSTDTQYF	TGCGCCAGCAGCTTGGACAGCACAGATACGCAGTATTTT
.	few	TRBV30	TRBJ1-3	CAWSESSGNTIYF	TGTGCCTGGAGTGAGAGCTCTGGAAACACCATATATTTT
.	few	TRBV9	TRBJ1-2	CASSYHPSPRQKGIYGYTF	TGTGCCAGCAGCTATCACCCGTCCCCAAGACAAAAAGGGATCTATGGCTACACCTTC
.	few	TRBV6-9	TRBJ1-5	CATTQGWEPQHF	TGTGCCACTACACAGGGCTGGGAGCCCCAGCATTTT
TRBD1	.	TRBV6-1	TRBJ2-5	CASSRTGQETQYF	TGTGCCAGCAGTAGGACAGGACAAGAGACCCAGTACTTC
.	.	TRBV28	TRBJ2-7	CASSPFQSYEQYF	TGTGCCAGCAGCCCTTTCCAGTCCTACGAGCAGTACTTC
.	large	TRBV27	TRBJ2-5	CASSLRAARGETQYF	TGTGCCAGCAGTTTAAGGGCAGCCAGGGGAGAGACCCAGTACTTC